The 26 T cell receptor beta chains below were found in one sample sequenced in a study of blood T cell repertoires in COVID-19. The method was immunoSEQ multiplex PCR; TCRdb's version includes in-frame clones alone and lacks a portion of them. The sample consists of around 140,000 clones, about 88% of them appearing once. The source material was peripheral blood. The origin of the receptors is a human donor with COVID-19, enrolled during active disease. The donor label of this sample is uncertain.

The V call is TRBV27, the J call TRBJ1-3, with 10 bases that match TRBD1. Germline-derived CDR1 and CDR2 are MNHEY and SMNVEV (reference sequence). The CDR3 sequence is 15 residues long. V lost 5 bases, J lost 4 bases, and 5 bases stayed unmatched. CDR3 residues: CASSRDRGGGNTIYF. In DNA form, the CDR3 reads TGTGCCAGCAGTCGGGACAGGGGCGGCGGAAACACCATATATTTT.

The rearrangement links TRBV19 to TRBJ2-1; TRBD1 is a possible D gene (5 bases). The CDR3 spans 15 residues. Trimming removed 3 bases from V and 6 bases from J, with 15 bases in between. Germline lookup yields CDR1 LNHDA and CDR2 SQIVND (reference sequence). The CDR3: CASSISSREGNEQFF. The CDR3 region has the DNA TGTGCCAGTAGTATTAGTTCCAGGGAAGGCAATGAGCAGTTCTTC.

This chain uses TRBV15 with TRBJ1-1; D possibly corresponds to TRBD1 (5 bases). Germline V gives CDR1 LNHNV, CDR2 YYDKDF (reference sequence). The CDR3 has 13 amino acids. The ends were cut back, 1 base at V and 7 bases at J, with 10 bases in the middle. The CDR3 DNA follows: TGTGCCACCAGCAGAGGAGCACAGGATGAAGCTTTCTTT. This codes for CATSRGAQDEAFF.

V and J are TRBV5-1 and TRBJ1-2; D is perhaps TRBD1 (5 bases). CDR1 is SGHRS and CDR2 is YFSETQ in the germline V gene. The length of the CDR3 is 13 residues. V was pared by 4 bases and J by 4 bases, with 11 bases between. The CDR3 coding sequence is TGCGCCAGCAGCCTGGACAAGATCTATGGCTACACCTTC. It codes for CASSLDKIYGYTF.

The chain carries TRBV12-3 or TRBV12-4 and TRBJ1-4; 10 positions match TRBD1. With 8 bases clipped from V and 10 bases from J, the junction kept 7 bases outside the gene matches. The length of the CDR3 is 13 residues. The CDR3 region has the DNA TGTGCCAGCTCCTCCGGGACAGGGGTAAAACTGTTTTTT. Protein sequence: CASSSGTGVKLFF.

The chain employs TRBV27 and TRBJ1-6, with TRBD1 matching 7 bases. CDR1 is MNHEY and CDR2 is SMNVEV in the germline V gene (reference sequence). Trimming took 4 bases from V and 8 from J; bases not matched to a gene: 8. The CDR3 sequence is 15 residues long. CDR3 sequence reads: CASSSVVGQYSPLHF. The CDR3 DNA follows: TGTGCCAGCAGTTCGGTTGTGGGACAGTATTCACCCCTCCACTTT.

V is TRBV10-3 and J is TRBJ1-5; tentative D call: TRBD1 (6 bases). The ends were cut back, 2 bases at V and 4 bases at J, with 12 bases in the middle. The CDR3 covers 15 residues. The V gene's germline CDR1 is ENHRY and CDR2 SYGVKD. The CDR3 DNA reads TGTGCCATCAGTGAGAGGACAGTGCAGAATCAGCCCCAGCATTTT. It encodes CAISERTVQNQPQHF.

This chain links TRBV11-1 with TRBJ1-1; the D gene is possibly TRBD1 (5 bases). V was shortened by 4 bases and J by 3 bases, with 15 bases between the two germline ends. The germline CDR1 and CDR2 sequences are SGHAT and FQDESV (reference sequence). The CDR3 runs to 15 residues. CDR3 in DNA: TGTGCCAGCAGCTCAGGAGCAGGGTGGGACACTGAAGCTTTCTTT. Its translation is CASSSGAGWDTEAFF.

CDR3 DNA sequence: TGTGCCAGCGCCGTGCAGAACCCCTACAATGAGCAGTTCTTC. Translating it yields CASAVQNPYNEQFF. The V call is TRBV28, the J call TRBJ2-1; D unresolved. The CDR3 totals 14 residues. Trimming shortened V by 8 bases and J by 2 bases, and 13 bases separated the two germline ends. Germline CDR1 MDHEN, CDR2 SYDVKM.

This sequence joins TRBV27 and TRBJ1-2, with D perhaps TRBD1 (6 bases). Germline V gene lookup returns CDR1 MNHEY and CDR2 SMNVEV (reference sequence). Between the trimmed V and J ends, which lost 0 bases and 4 bases, there was a span of 18 bases. CDR3 length equals 17 residues. This chain's CDR3 is CASSLSGARGFSYGYTF. The CDR3 DNA is TGTGCCAGCAGTTTATCGGGCGCCAGGGGATTTTCCTATGGCTACACCTTC.

The chain uses TRBV7-6 and TRBJ2-1, with 8 positions matching TRBD2. There are 15 residues in the CDR3. The junction had 12 bases not matched to a gene; V was cut back by 4 bases and J by 10 bases. Germline values: CDR1 SGHVS, CDR2 FNYEAQ. The CDR3 sequence: CASSSLPIAGNEQFF. As DNA, the CDR3 is TGTGCCAGCAGCTCCCTCCCGATAGCGGGAAACGAGCAGTTCTTC.

The chain joins TRBV3-1 (or the pseudogene TRBV3-2) to TRBJ2-1, with 7 bases matching TRBD1. The CDR3 covers 14 residues. Germline assignment: CDR1 LGHDT and CDR2 YNNKEL (reference sequence). Trimming at V came to 5 bases and at J to 7 bases, leaving 8 bases not matched to a gene. The CDR3 sequence is CASSTRTGRNEQFF. The CDR3 bases are TGTGCCAGCAGCACCCGGACAGGAAGGAATGAGCAGTTCTTC.

The table lists this clone with a count of one. The rearrangement uses TRBV5-1 and TRBJ1-5; D is perhaps TRBD1 (5 bases). The V and J ends lost 0 bases and 6 bases respectively, with 13 bases between them. CDR1 is SGHRS and CDR2 is YFSETQ in the germline V gene. CDR3 length: 15 residues. The CDR3 reads CASSLEGLAAQPQHF. CDR3 DNA sequence: TGCGCCAGCAGCTTGGAGGGACTCGCCGCTCAGCCCCAGCATTTT.

This sequence joins TRBV5-1 and TRBJ2-1; 7 positions agree with TRBD2. The junction had 7 bases not matched to a gene; V was cut back by 0 bases and J by 4 bases. CDR1 and CDR2 (germline): SGHRS, YFSETQ. The CDR3 covers 16 residues. The DNA for the CDR3 is TGCGCCAGCAGCTTGGGATGGGGAGGGGAATACAATGAGCAGTTCTTC. Protein sequence: CASSLGWGGEYNEQFF.

The chain employs TRBV18 and TRBJ1-5, with D perhaps matching TRBD1 (5 bases). Germline values: CDR1 KGHSH, CDR2 LQKENI. This CDR3 region has 14 residues. Trimming took 5 bases from V and 3 from J, leaving 11 bases between them. The DNA for the CDR3 is TGTGCCAGCTCATCGGGGGGTTTCAATCAGCCCCAGCATTTT. This encodes CASSSGGFNQPQHF.

The chain is built from TRBV6-5 and TRBJ2-5, with TRBD1 identical over 12 bases. After removal of 2 bases from V and 6 bases from J, the junction contained 4 bases not matched to a gene. Germline loops: CDR1 MNHEY, CDR2 SVGAGI. The CDR3 length is 15 residues. The CDR3 region is CASSYAGQGAKTQYF. CDR3 nucleotides: TGTGCCAGCAGTTACGCGGGACAGGGGGCTAAGACCCAGTACTTC.

The rearrangement uses TRBV12-3 or TRBV12-4 and TRBJ1-1; D possibly corresponds to TRBD1 (5 bases). The CDR3 contains 13 residues. The germline V and J ends were trimmed by 5 bases and 1 base, with 8 bases remaining between them. CDR3 in amino acids: CASSPQGNTEAFF. The CDR3, as DNA: TGTGCCAGCAGTCCGCAGGGGAACACTGAAGCTTTCTTT.

The chain employs TRBV9 and TRBJ1-1; possible D gene TRBD1, 6 bases. Germline V gene sequence: CDR1 SGDLS, CDR2 YYNGEE. CDR3 length equals 16 residues. V lost 0 bases to trimming and J lost 1 base, with 13 bases between them. CDR3 DNA sequence: TGTGCCAGCAGCGTAGGGGGGTACAGGGCGAACACTGAAGCTTTCTTT. Translating it yields CASSVGGYRANTEAFF.

V usage is TRBV10-3 and J usage is TRBJ2-6; 7 positions agree with TRBD1. The CDR3 extends over 18 amino acids. V gave up 0 bases and J gave up 0 bases; unmatched junction bases: 5. Germline assignment: CDR1 ENHRY and CDR2 SYGVKD. The CDR3 DNA sequence: TGTGCCATCAGTGAGTCGGGGACAGACCACTCTGGGGCCAACGTCCTGACTTTC. Translated: CAISESGTDHSGANVLTF.

J is TRBJ2-3 and V is TRBV9; 7 bases map to TRBD2. Trimming cost V 6 bases and J 0 bases; bases outside gene matches: 4. CDR1 is SGDLS and CDR2 is YYNGEE in the germline V gene. The CDR3 is 14 residues long. The CDR3 loop is CASKAGLSTDTQYF. In DNA, the CDR3 is TGTGCCAGCAAAGCGGGGCTTAGCACAGATACGCAGTATTTT.

The chain carries TRBV5-4 and TRBJ2-2, with D unresolved. The length of the CDR3 is 14 residues. Germline CDR1 reads SGHNT; CDR2 reads YYREEE (reference sequence). V was pared by 1 base and J by 6 bases, with 10 bases between. The CDR3 sequence is CASSLYGRSGELFF. The CDR3 bases are TGTGCCAGCAGCTTGTATGGTCGGTCCGGGGAGCTGTTTTTT.

CDR3 DNA: TGCGCCAGCAGTGAGCCATGGGACAGTTCGAACACCGGGGAGCTGTTTTTT. Its protein is CASSEPWDSSNTGELFF. The gene calls are TRBV10-2 and TRBJ2-2, with TRBD1 matching over 7 bases. Germline loops: CDR1 WSHSY, CDR2 SAAADI. The CDR3 has 17 amino acids. After removal of 2 bases from V and 0 bases from J, the junction contained 6 bases not matched to a gene.

CDR3 in DNA: TGTGCCAGTAGTATCGGGTGGGGAGGGAGGAACACTGAAGCTTTCTTT. Residues: CASSIGWGGRNTEAFF. The chain recombines TRBV19 with TRBJ1-1; D not certain. Between the trimmed V and J ends, which lost 3 bases and 1 base, there was a span of 15 bases. Germline V lookup: CDR1 LNHDA, CDR2 SQIVND (reference sequence). This CDR3 has 16 residues.

V gene TRBV6-6 combines with J gene TRBJ1-5, with D perhaps matching TRBD1 (6 bases). The CDR3 is made up of 17 amino acids. The V gene's germline CDR1 is MNHNY and CDR2 SVGAGI (reference sequence). V lost 5 bases, J lost 0 bases, and 17 bases lay in between. The CDR3, as DNA: TGTGCCAGCAGTCGTGGAGCAGGGGCGTATAGCAATCAGCCCCAGCATTTT. Encoded protein: CASSRGAGAYSNQPQHF.

V usage is TRBV2 and J usage is TRBJ2-7; 7 bases are shared with TRBD1. This CDR3 is 14 amino acids long. V trimming: 6 bases; J trimming: 5 bases; junction bases outside the gene matches: 10. The germline CDR1 and CDR2 sequences are SNHLY and FYNNEI. The CDR3 DNA reads as TGTGCCAGCAGGAGTGACAGGGATAAGGACGAGCAGTACTTC. Its translation: CASRSDRDKDEQYF.

The V gene is TRBV2, the J gene TRBJ2-4; 10 bases map to TRBD1. Germline loops: CDR1 SNHLY, CDR2 FYNNEI. The CDR3 has 17 amino acids. The trim removed 4 bases at V and 1 base at J, leaving 7 bases unmatched. CDR3 region: CASSGDRGPFAKNIQYF. CDR3 DNA: TGTGCCAGCAGTGGGGACAGGGGCCCCTTTGCCAAAAACATTCAGTACTTC.